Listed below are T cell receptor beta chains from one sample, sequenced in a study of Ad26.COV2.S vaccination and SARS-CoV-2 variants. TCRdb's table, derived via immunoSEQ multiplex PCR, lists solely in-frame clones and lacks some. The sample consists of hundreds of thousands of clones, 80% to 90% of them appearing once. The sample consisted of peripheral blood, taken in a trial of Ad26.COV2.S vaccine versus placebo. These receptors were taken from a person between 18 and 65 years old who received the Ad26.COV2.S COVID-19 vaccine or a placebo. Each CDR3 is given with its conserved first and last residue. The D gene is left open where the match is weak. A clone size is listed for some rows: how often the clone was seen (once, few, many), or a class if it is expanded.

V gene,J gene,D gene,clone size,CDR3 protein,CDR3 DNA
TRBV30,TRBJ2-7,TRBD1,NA,CAWSVQWTGAEQYF,TGTGCCTGGAGTGTACAATGGACAGGGGCCGAGCAGTACTTC
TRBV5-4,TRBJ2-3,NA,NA,CASRRDQPTDTQYF,TGTGCCAGCCGCCGGGACCAACCAACAGATACGCAGTATTTT
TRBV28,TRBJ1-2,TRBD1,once,CASSTPQGFDYGYTF,TGTGCCAGCAGCACCCCACAGGGGTTCGACTATGGCTACACCTTC
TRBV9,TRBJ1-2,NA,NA,CASSSKGGAAKGYTF,TGTGCCAGCAGCTCCAAAGGAGGGGCCGCGAAAGGCTACACCTTC
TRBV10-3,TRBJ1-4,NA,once,CAISQPGVNEKLFF,TGTGCCATCAGTCAACCAGGGGTTAATGAAAAACTGTTTTTT
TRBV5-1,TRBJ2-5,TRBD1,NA,CPRDGTGRETQYF,TGCCCTAGGGACGGGACAGGGAGAGAGACCCAGTACTTC
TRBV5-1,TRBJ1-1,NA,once,CASSSPGQTEAFF,TGCGCCAGCAGCTCCCCGGGACAAACTGAAGCTTTCTTT
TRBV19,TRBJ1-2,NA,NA,CASSIQGNQVGNYGYTF,TGTGCCAGTAGTATACAGGGGAATCAAGTCGGAAACTATGGCTACACCTTC
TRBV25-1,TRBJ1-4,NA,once,CASSAWGYNEKLFF,TGTGCCAGCAGTGCCTGGGGTTACAATGAAAAACTGTTTTTT
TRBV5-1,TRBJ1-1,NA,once,CASSLASGDTEAFF,TGCGCCAGCAGCTTGGCATCGGGCGACACTGAAGCTTTCTTT
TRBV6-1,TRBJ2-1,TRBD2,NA,CASSEASGLAGPNEQFF,TGTGCCAGCAGTGAAGCGTCGGGACTAGCGGGGCCTAATGAGCAGTTCTTC
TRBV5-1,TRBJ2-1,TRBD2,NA,CASSLNRLAGGDEQFF,TGCGCCAGCAGCTTGAACCGACTAGCGGGGGGGGATGAGCAGTTCTTC
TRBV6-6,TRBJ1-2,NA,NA,CASSSQDSRGYTF,TGTGCCAGCAGTTCCCAGGACAGTAGGGGCTACACCTTC
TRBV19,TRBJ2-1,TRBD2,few,CASSMRRPASGAYNEQFF,TGTGCCAGTAGTATGAGGCGGCCGGCTAGCGGAGCCTACAATGAGCAGTTCTTC
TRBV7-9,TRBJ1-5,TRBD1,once,CASSLGGQGLNSNQPQHF,TGTGCCAGCAGCTTAGGGGGACAGGGGCTCAATAGCAATCAGCCCCAGCATTTT
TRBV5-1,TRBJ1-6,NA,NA,CASSSRQSPNSPLHF,TGCGCCAGCAGCTCCAGACAGTCCCCTAATTCACCCCTCCACTTT
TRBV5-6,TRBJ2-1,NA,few,CASSLFRRAYNEQFF,TGTGCCAGCAGCTTATTCAGGAGGGCCTACAATGAGCAGTTCTTC
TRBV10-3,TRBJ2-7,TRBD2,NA,CATLAGGPAYEQYF,TGTGCCACACTAGCGGGAGGGCCAGCCTACGAGCAGTACTTC
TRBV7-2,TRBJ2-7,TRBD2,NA,CASRPTSGSPWQYF,TGTGCCAGCAGACCTACTAGCGGGAGCCCATGGCAGTACTTC
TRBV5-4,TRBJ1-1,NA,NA,CASRPLGNTEAFF,TGTGCCAGCAGGCCGCTCGGCAACACTGAAGCTTTCTTT
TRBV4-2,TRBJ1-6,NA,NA,CASSQEMRTGYNSPLHF,TGTGCCAGCAGCCAAGAAATGAGAACAGGGTATAATTCACCCCTCCACTTT
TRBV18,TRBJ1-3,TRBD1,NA,CASSPDRVSGGNTIYF,TGTGCCAGCTCACCTGACAGGGTTTCGGGAGGAAACACCATATATTTT
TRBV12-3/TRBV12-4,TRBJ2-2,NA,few,CASRLGQTGELFF,TGTGCCAGCAGACTAGGACAGACCGGGGAGCTGTTTTTT
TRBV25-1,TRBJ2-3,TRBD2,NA,CATEREADTQYF,TGTGCCACGGAGCGGGAGGCGGATACGCAGTATTTT
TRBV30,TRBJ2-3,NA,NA,CAWSVGTDTQYF,TGTGCCTGGAGTGTAGGCACAGATACGCAGTATTTT
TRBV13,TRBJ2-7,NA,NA,CASSLEAGVEQYF,TGTGCCAGCAGCTTAGAGGCAGGGGTCGAGCAGTACTTC
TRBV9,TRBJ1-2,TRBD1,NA,CASSVVLGSERTGRNYGYTF,TGTGCCAGCAGCGTAGTCCTGGGGTCCGAAAGGACAGGGAGAAACTATGGCTACACCTTC